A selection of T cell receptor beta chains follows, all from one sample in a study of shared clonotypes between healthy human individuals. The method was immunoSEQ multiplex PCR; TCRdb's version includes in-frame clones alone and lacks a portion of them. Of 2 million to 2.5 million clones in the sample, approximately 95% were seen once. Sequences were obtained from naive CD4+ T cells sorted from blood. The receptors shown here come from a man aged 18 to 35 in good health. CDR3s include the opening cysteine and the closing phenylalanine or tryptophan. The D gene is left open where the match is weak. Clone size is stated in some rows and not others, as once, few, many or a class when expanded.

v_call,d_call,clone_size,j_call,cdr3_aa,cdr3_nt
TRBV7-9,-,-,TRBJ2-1,CASSRDSWDEQFF,TGTGCCAGCAGTCGGGACTCCTGGGATGAGCAGTTCTTC
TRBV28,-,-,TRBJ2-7,CASSPQGISGYEQYF,TGTGCCAGCAGTCCACAGGGGATTAGCGGCTACGAGCAGTACTTC
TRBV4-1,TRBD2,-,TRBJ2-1,CASSPLGLAINEQFF,TGCGCCAGCAGCCCTCTGGGACTAGCGATCAATGAGCAGTTCTTC
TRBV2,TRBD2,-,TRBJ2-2,CASSLLAVDTGELFF,TGTGCCAGCAGTCTACTAGCGGTGGACACCGGGGAGCTGTTTTTT
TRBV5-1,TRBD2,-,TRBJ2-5,CASSLGLASGSQETQYF,TGCGCCAGCAGCTTGGGTTTGGCTAGCGGGAGCCAAGAGACCCAGTACTTC
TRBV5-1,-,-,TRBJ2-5,CASSLVASQESQYF,TGCGCCAGCAGCTTGGTCGCCAGCCAAGAGAGCCAGTACTTC
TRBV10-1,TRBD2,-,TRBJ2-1,CASSESAGTSGSWANEQFF,TGCGCCAGCAGTGAGTCAGCCGGGACTAGCGGGAGTTGGGCGAATGAGCAGTTCTTC
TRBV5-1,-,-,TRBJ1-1,CASSLEPGAGDRSEAFF,TGCGCCAGCAGCTTGGAGCCTGGGGCAGGGGATCGGTCTGAAGCTTTCTTT
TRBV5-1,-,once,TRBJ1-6,CASSTKDSDNSPLHF,TGCGCCAGCAGTACAAAGGACAGCGATAATTCACCCCTCCACTTT
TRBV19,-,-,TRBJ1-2,CASSLLGEGYTF,TGTGCCAGTAGTCTCCTCGGGGAAGGCTACACCTTC
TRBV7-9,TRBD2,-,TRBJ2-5,CASSLASGAPGETQYF,TGTGCCAGCAGCTTAGCCAGCGGGGCCCCCGGGGAGACCCAGTACTTC
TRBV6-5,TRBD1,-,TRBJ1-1,CASRKKTGRTEAFF,TGTGCCAGCAGAAAAAAGACAGGGCGGACTGAAGCTTTCTTT
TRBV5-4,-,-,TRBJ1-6,CASSLASGTHNSPLHF,TGTGCCAGCAGCTTGGCCTCCGGGACACACAATTCACCCCTCCACTTT
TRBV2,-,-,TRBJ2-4,CAGSGTHRSLAKNIQYF,TGTGCCGGTTCCGGGACACACCGTTCCTTAGCCAAAAACATTCAGTACTTC
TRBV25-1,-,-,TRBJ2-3,CASSEENTQYF,TGTGCCAGCAGTGAAGAGAATACGCAGTATTTT
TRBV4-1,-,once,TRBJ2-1,CASSQGGAGNNEQFF,TGCGCCAGCAGCCAAGGGGGGGCGGGAAATAATGAGCAGTTCTTC
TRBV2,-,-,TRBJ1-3,CASSVGISGNTIYF,TGTGCCAGCAGTGTGGGGATATCTGGAAACACCATATATTTT
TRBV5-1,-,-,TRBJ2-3,CASRGQPSTDTQYF,TGCGCCAGCCGTGGACAGCCTAGCACAGATACGCAGTATTTT
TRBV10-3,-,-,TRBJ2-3,CAISDPKGLPQGTQYF,TGTGCCATCAGTGACCCTAAGGGACTTCCTCAGGGTACGCAGTATTTT
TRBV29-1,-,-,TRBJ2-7,CSVVGPEGSYEQYF,TGCAGCGTTGTCGGGCCTGAGGGGTCCTACGAGCAGTACTTC
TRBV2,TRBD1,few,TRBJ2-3,CASTRDRATDTQYF,TGTGCCAGCACCCGGGACAGGGCCACAGATACGCAGTATTTT
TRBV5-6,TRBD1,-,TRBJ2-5,CASSPTGQGTETQYF,TGTGCCAGCAGCCCAACGGGACAGGGGACAGAGACCCAGTACTTC
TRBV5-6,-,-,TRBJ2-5,CASSRLDVKETQYF,TGTGCCAGCAGCCGGCTGGACGTAAAAGAGACCCAGTACTTC
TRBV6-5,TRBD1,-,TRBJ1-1,CASRIGQGWSEAFF,TGTGCCAGCAGAATAGGACAGGGGTGGAGTGAAGCTTTCTTT
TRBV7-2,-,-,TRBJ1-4,CASSLTATNEKLFF,TGTGCCAGCAGCTTGACAGCAACTAATGAAAAACTGTTTTTT
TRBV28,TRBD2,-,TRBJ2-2,CASSWIAGDKNTGELFF,TGTGCCAGCAGTTGGATAGCGGGGGATAAGAACACCGGGGAGCTGTTTTTT
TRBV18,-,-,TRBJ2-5,CASSPEIAVQETQYF,TGTGCCAGCTCACCGGAAATTGCGGTACAAGAGACCCAGTACTTC
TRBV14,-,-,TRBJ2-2,CASSQVGSNTGELFF,TGTGCCAGCAGCCAAGTGGGCAGTAACACCGGGGAGCTGTTTTTT
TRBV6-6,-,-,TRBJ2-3,CASSYPGVDTQYF,TGTGCCAGCAGTTACCCTGGGGTAGATACGCAGTATTTT
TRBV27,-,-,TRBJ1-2,CASSPQGSYGYTF,TGTGCCAGCTCACCCCAGGGCAGTTATGGCTACACCTTC
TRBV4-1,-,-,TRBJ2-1,CASSEAGRFYNEQFF,TGCGCCAGCAGCGAGGCAGGGCGATTTTACAATGAGCAGTTCTTC
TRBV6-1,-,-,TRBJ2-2,CASSEREAGAGNTGELFF,TGTGCCAGCAGTGAAAGGGAGGCCGGGGCAGGGAACACCGGGGAGCTGTTTTTT
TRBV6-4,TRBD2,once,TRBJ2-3,CASSVLAGESDTQYF,TGTGCCAGCAGCGTACTAGCGGGAGAATCAGATACGCAGTATTTT
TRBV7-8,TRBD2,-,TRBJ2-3,CASSSVAGEGTDTQYF,TGTGCCAGCAGCTCGGTAGCGGGAGAGGGCACAGATACGCAGTATTTT
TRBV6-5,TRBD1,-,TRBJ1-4,CASSFTGGAEEKLFF,TGTGCCAGCAGTTTCACAGGGGGCGCGGAAGAAAAACTGTTTTTT
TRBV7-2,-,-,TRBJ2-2,CASSLEAAAGELFF,TGTGCCAGCAGCTTAGAGGCGGCTGCCGGGGAGCTGTTTTTT